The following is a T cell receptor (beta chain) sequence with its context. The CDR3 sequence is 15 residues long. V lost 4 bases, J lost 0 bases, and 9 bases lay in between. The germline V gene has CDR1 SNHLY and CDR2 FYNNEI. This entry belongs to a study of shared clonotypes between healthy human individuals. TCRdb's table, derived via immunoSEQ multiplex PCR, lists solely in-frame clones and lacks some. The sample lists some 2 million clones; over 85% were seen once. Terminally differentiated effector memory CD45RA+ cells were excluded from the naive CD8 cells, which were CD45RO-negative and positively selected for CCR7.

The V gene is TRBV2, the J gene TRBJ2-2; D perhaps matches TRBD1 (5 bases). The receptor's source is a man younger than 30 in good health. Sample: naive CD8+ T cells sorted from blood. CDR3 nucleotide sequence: TGTGCCAGCAGTGGAGACAGTGCGAACACCGGGGAGCTGTTTTTT. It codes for CASSGDSANTGELFF.